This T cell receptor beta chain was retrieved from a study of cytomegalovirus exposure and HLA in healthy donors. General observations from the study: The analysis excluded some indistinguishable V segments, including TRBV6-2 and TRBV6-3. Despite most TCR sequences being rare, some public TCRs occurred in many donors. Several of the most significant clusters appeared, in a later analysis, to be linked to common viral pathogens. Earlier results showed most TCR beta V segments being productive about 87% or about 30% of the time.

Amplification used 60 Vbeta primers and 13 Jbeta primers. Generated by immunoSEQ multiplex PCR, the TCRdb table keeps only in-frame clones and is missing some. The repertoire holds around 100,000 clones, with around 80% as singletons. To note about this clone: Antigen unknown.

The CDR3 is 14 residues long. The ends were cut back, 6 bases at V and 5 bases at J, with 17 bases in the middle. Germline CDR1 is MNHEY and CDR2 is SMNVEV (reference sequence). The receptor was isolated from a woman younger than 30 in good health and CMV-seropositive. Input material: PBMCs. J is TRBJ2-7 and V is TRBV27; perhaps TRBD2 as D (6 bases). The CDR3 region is CASRPAGFMDEQYF. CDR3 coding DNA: TGTGCCAGCAGGCCTGCGGGGTTTATGGACGAGCAGTACTTC.